This T cell receptor beta chain was obtained from a study of tumor and adjacent non-tumor tissue in lung cancer. On the study more broadly: On average, productive TCRbeta reads reached about 4.17 million per sample.

This clonotype was seen at least ten times. Its antigen remains unidentified. This CDR3 spans 14 amino acids. CDR1 and CDR2 (germline): SGHNT, YYREEE (reference sequence). V was trimmed by 0 bases and J by 0 bases, leaving 6 bases between them. RNA was extracted from bulk tissue without any cell sorting. The normal lung tissue was taken more than 3 cm from the tumor edge. Study-wide results and caveats: Normal lung showed higher cumulative top 100 clone frequency than tumor.

The library came from three nested PCR rounds adapted from ARM-PCR protocols. TCRdb redid the calling of the multiplex PCR reads with MiXCR, one entry per CDR3 protein. Of tens of thousands of distinct CDR3 sequences listed, 60% to 70% were seen once; the top ten hold about 20%. This sequence joins TRBV5-4 and TRBJ1-2; D is perhaps TRBD1 (5 bases). The sample taken for sequencing was distant non-tumor lung tissue. The TCR comes from a middle-aged woman with non-small cell lung cancer. CDR3 nucleotides: TGTGCCAGCAGCTTGGGGGGCACTAACTATGGCTACACCTTC. Its translation is CASSLGGTNYGYTF.